A selection of T cell receptor beta chains follows, all from one sample in a study of cytomegalovirus exposure and HLA in healthy donors. The table came from immunoSEQ multiplex PCR; TCRdb's copy has only in-frame clones and leaves some out. The table lists about 160,000 clones, over 70% of them singletons. The sample consisted of PBMCs. These receptors were taken from a woman between 25 and 40 years old in good health and CMV-seronegative. Both conserved end residues are part of each CDR3. D genes are given only for firm matches. Clone size appears in some rows only: once, few, many, or a class for an expanded clone.

v_call,d_call,j_call,clone_size,cdr3_aa,cdr3_nt
TRBV5-1,TRBD1,TRBJ2-3,-,CASTHRGETGRWDTQYF,TGCGCCAGCACCCACCGGGGAGAGACAGGGCGTTGGGATACGCAGTATTTT
TRBV11-1,TRBD2,TRBJ2-7,-,CASSPSGGLYEQYF,TGTGCCAGCAGCCCTAGCGGGGGGCTTTACGAGCAGTACTTC
TRBV18,-,TRBJ1-1,-,CASSPLQGDSVTEAFF,TGTGCCAGCTCACCCCTTCAGGGCGATTCGGTCACTGAAGCTTTCTTT
TRBV29-1,TRBD2,TRBJ2-7,-,CSVSRRGGIAEQYF,TGCAGCGTTTCCCGTAGGGGAGGGATCGCCGAGCAGTACTTC
TRBV5-6,-,TRBJ2-7,-,CASSLWQGTYEQYF,TGTGCCAGCAGCTTGTGGCAGGGTACCTACGAGCAGTACTTC
TRBV4-2,-,TRBJ1-1,-,CASSQDWGLGGDTEAFF,TGTGCCAGCAGCCAAGATTGGGGGTTGGGAGGGGACACTGAAGCTTTCTTT
TRBV7-3,TRBD2,TRBJ2-5,-,CASSLKPSGVETQYF,TGTGCCAGCAGCTTAAAACCTAGCGGGGTGGAGACCCAGTACTTC
TRBV5-1,-,TRBJ2-1,-,CASSAIRASDEQFF,TGCGCCAGCAGCGCAATCAGGGCCTCGGATGAGCAGTTCTTC
TRBV29-1,TRBD2,TRBJ2-7,-,CSVELAGQSSYEQYF,TGCAGCGTTGAGCTAGCGGGGCAAAGCTCCTACGAGCAGTACTTC
TRBV11-2,TRBD1,TRBJ2-1,-,CASSRAGTGLHREQFF,TGTGCCAGCAGCCGAGCAGGGACAGGGCTCCACAGGGAGCAGTTCTTC
TRBV6-5,-,TRBJ1-6,-,CASSDRRQAYHF,TGTGCCAGCAGTGACCGCCGACAGGCGTACCACTTT
TRBV5-1,-,TRBJ1-6,-,CASSLALDSRNSPLHF,TGCGCCAGCAGCTTGGCCTTGGACAGCCGTAATTCACCCCTCCACTTT
TRBV18,-,TRBJ1-4,-,CASSRDILWNEKLFF,TGTGCCAGCTCCCGGGACATCTTATGGAATGAAAAACTGTTTTTT
TRBV2,-,TRBJ2-1,-,CASSAHGGGSYNEQFF,TGTGCCAGCAGTGCCCACGGGGGTGGCTCCTACAATGAGCAGTTCTTC
TRBV6-1,-,TRBJ2-2,-,CASTGGAAGAGELFF,TGTGCCAGCACAGGAGGGGCAGCGGGCGCCGGGGAGCTGTTTTTT
TRBV28,-,TRBJ2-7,-,CASSTYEQYF,TGTGCCAGCAGCACCTACGAGCAGTACTTC
TRBV5-1,-,TRBJ2-2,-,CASSFLQGNTGELFF,TGCGCCAGCAGCTTCCTACAGGGGAACACCGGGGAGCTGTTTTTT
TRBV5-1,TRBD1,TRBJ1-2,-,CASSLGPDRAPDYGYTF,TGCGCCAGCAGCTTGGGGCCGGACAGGGCTCCGGACTATGGCTACACCTTC
TRBV5-1,TRBD2,TRBJ2-1,-,CASSLVAGELNEQFF,TGCGCCAGCAGCTTGGTAGCGGGGGAACTCAATGAGCAGTTCTTC
TRBV14,TRBD1,TRBJ1-3,once,CASTGTGGTTSGNTIYF,TGTGCCAGCACCGGGACAGGGGGTACTACTTCTGGAAACACCATATATTTT
TRBV14,-,TRBJ1-2,few,CASSQANLRPYRGYTF,TGTGCCAGCAGCCAAGCGAATCTTCGCCCCTACCGGGGCTACACCTTC
TRBV30,-,TRBJ2-7,once,CAWRPLFGRANSYEQYF,TGTGCCTGGAGACCCCTTTTTGGCAGGGCGAACTCCTACGAGCAGTACTTC
TRBV9,TRBD2,TRBJ2-7,few,CASSLASGGYEQYF,TGTGCCAGCAGCCTAGCTAGCGGGGGCTACGAGCAGTACTTC
TRBV2,-,TRBJ1-2,-,CASSVDSLNYGYTF,TGTGCCAGCAGTGTTGACAGCCTAAACTATGGCTACACCTTC
TRBV27,-,TRBJ1-2,-,CASSPVAGRNYGYTF,TGTGCCAGCAGTCCAGTTGCAGGTCGGAACTATGGCTACACCTTC
TRBV6-1,TRBD2,TRBJ2-3,-,CASSEPPRGDTQYF,TGTGCCAGCAGTGAACCACCGCGGGGGGACACGCAGTATTTT
TRBV10-2,-,TRBJ2-7,once,CASSKAGAVGEQYF,TGCGCCAGCAGTAAGGCAGGGGCGGTTGGGGAGCAGTACTTC
TRBV29-1,-,TRBJ1-1,-,CSVAPGVGTEAFF,TGCAGCGTTGCCCCGGGAGTAGGCACTGAAGCTTTCTTT
TRBV6-5,-,TRBJ2-3,-,CASSPEKRVTDTQYF,TGTGCCAGCAGCCCAGAGAAGCGGGTCACAGATACGCAGTATTTT
TRBV5-1,-,TRBJ1-5,-,CASSPDPRQPQHF,TGCGCCAGCAGCCCTGACCCCAGGCAGCCCCAGCATTTT
TRBV7-2,-,TRBJ2-7,once,CASSIRDNGAYEQYF,TGTGCCAGCAGCATTCGGGACAATGGAGCCTACGAGCAGTACTTC
TRBV11-2,TRBD2,TRBJ2-3,-,CASSSSGGFADTQYF,TGTGCCAGCAGCTCTAGCGGGGGGTTCGCAGATACGCAGTATTTT
TRBV7-9,TRBD1,TRBJ2-3,-,CASSPRTGLWADTQYF,TGTGCCAGCAGCCCCAGGACAGGGCTGTGGGCAGATACGCAGTATTTT
TRBV18,-,TRBJ1-1,-,CASSSSGGNTEAFF,TGTGCCAGCTCATCCTCGGGAGGAAACACTGAAGCTTTCTTT
TRBV29-1,-,TRBJ1-1,-,CSAHTGGTEAFF,TGCAGCGCCCACACTGGAGGGACTGAAGCTTTCTTT
TRBV5-1,TRBD1,TRBJ1-6,-,CASSLGPGQGNSPLHF,TGCGCCAGCAGCTTGGGACCGGGACAGGGAAATTCACCCCTCCACTTT
TRBV6-7,-,TRBJ1-4,-,CASSYVGVRSEKLFF,TGTGCCAGCAGTTACGTGGGAGTCAGGAGTGAAAAACTGTTTTTT
TRBV29-1,TRBD1,TRBJ1-2,-,CSAEDPGTDLYGYTF,TGCAGCGCTGAAGACCCCGGGACAGACCTCTATGGCTACACCTTC